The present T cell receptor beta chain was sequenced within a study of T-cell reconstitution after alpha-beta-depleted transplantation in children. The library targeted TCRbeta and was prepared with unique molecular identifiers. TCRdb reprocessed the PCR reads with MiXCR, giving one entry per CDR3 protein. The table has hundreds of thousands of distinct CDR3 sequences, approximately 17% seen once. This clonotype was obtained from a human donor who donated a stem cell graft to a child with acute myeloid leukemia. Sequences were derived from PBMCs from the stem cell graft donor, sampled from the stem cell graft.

The chain's CDR3 is CASSYTLQGSRGYTF. The CDR3 DNA reads as TGTGCCAGCAGTTACACATTACAGGGATCAAGGGGCTACACCTTC. V and J are TRBV6-5 and TRBJ1-2; tentatively, D is TRBD1 (6 bases). The V and J ends lost 2 bases and 8 bases respectively, with 18 bases between them. CDR1 is MNHEY, CDR2 SVGAGI, per germline. CDR3 length: 15 amino acids.